This passage covers 7 T cell receptor beta chains from one sample sequenced in a study of neurological immune-mediated disorders. TCRdb independently ran MiXCR on the 5' RACE reads; one entry per CDR3 protein. The top ten hold about 2.2% of the sample, which has 60,000 to 85,000 distinct CDR3 sequences, 4.8% seen once. The source material was PBMCs. These receptors were taken from a woman in her 70s with multiple sclerosis.

Ten or more counts support this clonotype. J is TRBJ2-7 and V is TRBV29-1; either TRBD1 or TRBD2 may supply D (5 bases each). The CDR3 has 14 residues. Trimming stripped 3 bases from V and 4 bases from J, with 16 bases between. The germline V gene has CDR1 SQVTM and CDR2 ANQGSEA. CDR3 region: CSVEPGQGGYEQYF. DNA for the CDR3: TGCAGCGTTGAGCCAGGACAAGGAGGATACGAGCAGTACTTC.

This clonotype was observed many times. One end of the junction is discordant with germline, which a read error may explain. V usage is TRBV7-2 and J usage is TRBJ1-6; 11 positions match TRBD1. Germline-derived CDR1 and CDR2 are SGHTA and FQGNSA. This CDR3 is built from 18 residues. CDR3 in DNA: TGTGCCAGCAGCCCCAGTTGGACAGGGGGCTCCTATAATTCACCCCTCCATTTT. Amino acids: CASSPSWTGGSYNSPLHF.

This clonotype was counted only a few times. In nucleotides, the CDR3 is TGCAGTGCTAGGCGGGGGAGCGCCTACAATGAGCAGTTCTTC. This translates into CSARRGSAYNEQFF. The chain recombines TRBV20-1 with TRBJ2-1; TRBD2 aligns across 7 bases. This CDR3 comprises 14 residues. Germline assignment: CDR1 DFQATT and CDR2 SNEGSKA (reference sequence). V dropped 3 bases and J dropped 2; count of bases not matched to a gene: 4.

In its sample, this clonotype was seen many times. J is TRBJ2-7 and V is TRBV20-1; D is unresolved. V was cut by 4 bases and J by 2 bases, with 6 bases left in between. Germline V lookup: CDR1 DFQATT, CDR2 SNEGSKA (reference sequence). This CDR3 has 11 amino acids. CDR3 amino acids: CSAKGPYEQYF. CDR3 in DNA: TGCAGTGCTAAGGGTCCCTACGAGCAGTACTTC.

In this sample, this clonotype turned up many times. J is TRBJ2-1 and V is TRBV20-1; 11 bases are a match to TRBD2. The J segment lost 1 base and the V segment lost 2 bases, leaving 4 bases of the junction unmatched. Germline CDR1 DFQATT, CDR2 SNEGSKA (reference sequence). The CDR3 has 16 amino acids. The CDR3 protein is CSARQGTSGSYNEQFF. CDR3 sequence (DNA): TGCAGTGCTAGACAGGGGACTAGCGGTTCCTACAATGAGCAGTTCTTC.

This clonotype was seen many times. The V gene is TRBV9, the J gene TRBJ2-3; 7 nucleotides line up with TRBD2. Germline V gene sequence: CDR1 SGDLS, CDR2 YYNGEE. This CDR3 spans 15 amino acids. V dropped 4 bases and J dropped 2; count of bases not matched to a gene: 7. CDR3 protein: CASSPREVNTDTQYF. In DNA form, the CDR3 reads TGTGCCAGCAGCCCCCGGGAGGTCAACACAGATACGCAGTATTTT.

The chain recombines TRBV5-1 with TRBJ2-1, with 9 positions matching TRBD2. Unmatched junction bases numbered 20, after V lost 4 bases and J lost 3 bases. CDR3 length: 20 amino acids. Germline V CDR1 and CDR2: SGHRS, YFSETQ. CDR3 nucleotides: TGCGCCAGCAGCCCCGGACCCGGGACTAGCCCCTTTAGCTACTACAATGAGCAGTTCTTC. Residues: CASSPGPGTSPFSYYNEQFF.